These 17 T cell receptor beta chains originate from one sample sequenced in a study of CD8+ T cells in alopecia areata. cDNA serving as the sequencing template came from extracted, reverse transcribed RNA. Sequencing was performed with immunoSEQ multiplex PCR; in TCRdb, only in-frame clones are kept and a portion is missing. The repertoire holds under 20,000 clones, about 70% seen once, with more than 6% in the top ten. Punch biopsies of lesional scalp, plus peripheral blood, were taken from alopecia areata patients. The sequenced sample was skin, obtained at week 0. The receptors here all came from a human donor with alopecia areata.

V and J are TRBV7-8 and TRBJ2-3; TRBD1 agrees at 7 bases. The CDR3 loop spans 16 amino acids. After removal of 4 bases from V and 5 bases from J, the junction contained 12 bases not matched to a gene. Looked up from germline, CDR1 is SGHVS and CDR2 is FQNEAQ. As DNA, the CDR3 is TGTGCCAGCAGCTCGGACAGGCTCTGGTCCCGAGATACGCAGTATTTT. Protein: CASSSDRLWSRDTQYF.

The J gene is TRBJ2-7, the V gene TRBV5-8; tentative D call: TRBD1 (5 bases). Per the germline V gene, CDR1 is SGHTS and CDR2 is YDEGEE. The V end was cut by 2 bases, the J end by 0 bases, with 6 bases between. CDR3 length: 13 residues. Written as DNA, the CDR3 is TGTGCCAGCAGCTTCAGGGACTCCTACGAGCAGTACTTC. Translating it yields CASSFRDSYEQYF.

This chain connects TRBV4-2 to TRBJ2-7, with D maybe TRBD2 (5 bases). V lost 3 bases to trimming and J lost 6 bases, with 15 bases between them. Germline V gives CDR1 LGHNA, CDR2 YNFKEQ. The CDR3 contains 14 residues. DNA for the CDR3: TGTGCCAGCAGCCAGGCCGGGAACCCGCTCGAGCAGTACTTC. Translation: CASSQAGNPLEQYF.

The V call is TRBV6-1, the J call TRBJ2-1; perhaps TRBD2 as D (7 bases). Germline V gene data show CDR1 as MNHNS and CDR2 as SASEGT. The CDR3 consists of 15 residues. V lost 6 bases to trimming and J lost 7 bases, with 19 bases between them. The CDR3 DNA sequence: TGTGCCAGCAGCCTGGAGGGGGGGGTTGTGAATGAGCAGTTCTTC. Translating gives CASSLEGGVVNEQFF.

The chain has TRBV5-1 and TRBJ2-2, with a tentative D call TRBD1 (5 bases). CDR3 length equals 16 residues. Germline V gives CDR1 SGHRS, CDR2 YFSETQ. V was trimmed by 1 base and J by 1 base, leaving 11 bases between them. CDR3: CASSLIPGLNTGELFF. The CDR3 DNA reads TGCGCCAGCAGCTTGATTCCAGGGTTGAACACCGGGGAGCTGTTTTTT.

This clone was seen a few times. This chain connects TRBV5-1 to TRBJ1-4; no definite D call. CDR3 size: 14 residues. Trimming pared 4 bases from V and 6 bases from J, leaving 13 bases between. The germline V gene encodes CDR1 SGHRS and CDR2 YFSETQ. DNA for the CDR3: TGCGCCAGCAGCCCTGCCGTGCAGCATGAAAAACTGTTTTTT. Encoded protein: CASSPAVQHEKLFF.

The chain employs TRBV19 and TRBJ2-1, with 10 bases aligning to TRBD1. The junction had 8 bases not matched to a gene; V was cut back by 4 bases and J by 5 bases. CDR3 length: 16 residues. Germline CDR1 is LNHDA and CDR2 is SQIVND (reference sequence). Here the CDR3 DNA reads TGTGCCAGTAGTAAGGGACAGGGGATGGGCAACAATGAGCAGTTCTTC. It encodes CASSKGQGMGNNEQFF. Supplemented by reference TRBV19 and TRBJ2-1, the full variable domain reads DGGITQSPKYLFRKEGQNVTLSCEQNLNHDAMYWYRQDPGQGLRLIYYSQIVNDFQKGDIAEGYSVSREKKESFPLTVTSAQKNPTAFYLCASSKGQGMGNNEQFFGPGTRLTVL.

The V gene is TRBV5-4, the J gene TRBJ2-7; perhaps D is TRBD1 or TRBD2 (5 bases each). V dropped 4 bases and J dropped 5 bases, with 25 bases sitting between them. Looked up from germline, CDR1 is SGHNT and CDR2 is YYREEE (reference sequence). The CDR3 runs to 17 residues. Written as DNA, the CDR3 is TGTGCCAGCAGCCAAGATCCCGCGTCACCGGGGCTCAACGAGCAGTACTTC. This codes for CASSQDPASPGLNEQYF.

The genes are TRBV7-2 and TRBJ1-2; D is perhaps TRBD1 (5 bases). The germline gives CDR1 SGHTA, CDR2 FQGNSA. CDR3 length equals 15 residues. Deletions cut 8 bases from V and 6 bases from J, with 22 bases between. CDR3 nucleotides: TGTGCCAGCCAGGGAGGTGTTGGGGGGAGCGATGGCTACACCTTC. This translates into CASQGGVGGSDGYTF.

The chain uses TRBV5-1 and TRBJ2-3; 9 bases match TRBD1. V shed 3 bases and J 5 bases; nucleotides not matched to a gene: 4. Germline V gene sequence: CDR1 SGHRS, CDR2 YFSETQ. The CDR3 length is 14 residues. The CDR3 sequence: CASSSGQGIDTQYF. The CDR3 region has the DNA TGCGCCAGCAGCTCGGGACAGGGTATAGATACGCAGTATTTT.

The chain employs TRBV27 and TRBJ2-1, with TRBD2 identical over 11 bases. CDR3 length: 14 amino acids. From germline, CDR1 is MNHEY and CDR2 SMNVEV (reference sequence). V lost 4 bases and J lost 8; bases outside the gene matches: 4. CDR3 nucleotide sequence: TGTGCCAGCAGTTCTCCGACTAGCGGGGATGAGCAGTTCTTC. This sequence encodes CASSSPTSGDEQFF.

The gene calls are TRBV29-1 and TRBJ2-5, with 7 bases fitting TRBD2. Germline trimming cut 5 bases from V and 5 bases from J; bases unmatched to any gene: 5. Germline V gene data show CDR1 as SQVTM and CDR2 as ANQGSEA. The CDR3 consists of 12 residues. The CDR3 DNA sequence: TGCAGCGTTAAACTAGCGCGGGAGACCCAGTACTTC. It yields the protein CSVKLARETQYF.

The chain recombines TRBV5-4 with TRBJ1-1, with 12 bases matching TRBD1. The ends lost 5 bases at V and 4 bases at J; junction bases unmatched: 9. Germline CDR1 and CDR2: SGHNT and YYREEE (reference sequence). The CDR3 is made up of 16 amino acids. DNA of the CDR3: TGTGCCAGCAGGACTGGGACAGGGGGCTGGAGCACTGAAGCTTTCTTT. Translating gives CASRTGTGGWSTEAFF. The full variable domain, completed using reference TRBV5-4 and TRBJ1-1, is ETGVTQSPTHLIKTRGQQVTLRCSSQSGHNTVSWYQQALGQGPQFIFQYYREEENGRGNFPPRFSGLQFPNYSSELNVNALELDDSALYLCASRTGTGGWSTEAFFGQGTRLTVV.

The J gene is TRBJ2-1, the V gene TRBV5-1, with 7 bases lining up with TRBD2. Per the germline V gene, CDR1 is SGHRS and CDR2 is YFSETQ. The CDR3 totals 15 residues. Losses at the gene ends were 4 bases for V and 9 bases for J; bases not matched to a gene: 13. The CDR3 region is CASSILPGGGGEQFF. CDR3 nucleotides: TGCGCCAGCAGCATCCTTCCGGGCGGGGGTGGTGAGCAGTTCTTC.

This chain joins TRBV5-6 and TRBJ2-5; 10 positions agree with TRBD2. Germline lookup yields CDR1 SGHDT and CDR2 YYEEEE. The CDR3 length is 11 residues. Unmatched junction bases numbered 3, after V lost 4 bases and J lost 12 bases. CDR3 DNA: TGTGCCAGCAGCGGGGGGACTAGCGAGTACTTC. It translates to CASSGGTSEYF.

A single count supports this clone. The chain is built from TRBV6-5 and TRBJ2-5; D not resolved. From germline, CDR1 is MNHEY and CDR2 SVGAGI. The germline V and J ends were trimmed by 3 bases and 5 bases, with 7 bases remaining between them. There are 12 residues in the CDR3. In DNA form, the CDR3 reads TGTGCCAGCAGTTATAGTATCGAGACCCAGTACTTC. This sequence encodes CASSYSIETQYF.

V is TRBV6-5 and J is TRBJ1-5; weak D call: TRBD1 (5 bases). This CDR3 has 12 amino acids. The ends were cut back, 5 bases at V and 9 bases at J, with 11 bases in the middle. Germline V lookup: CDR1 MNHEY, CDR2 SVGAGI. The CDR3 is CASSVQEPPQHF. The CDR3 DNA sequence: TGTGCCAGCAGTGTACAGGAGCCGCCCCAGCATTTT.